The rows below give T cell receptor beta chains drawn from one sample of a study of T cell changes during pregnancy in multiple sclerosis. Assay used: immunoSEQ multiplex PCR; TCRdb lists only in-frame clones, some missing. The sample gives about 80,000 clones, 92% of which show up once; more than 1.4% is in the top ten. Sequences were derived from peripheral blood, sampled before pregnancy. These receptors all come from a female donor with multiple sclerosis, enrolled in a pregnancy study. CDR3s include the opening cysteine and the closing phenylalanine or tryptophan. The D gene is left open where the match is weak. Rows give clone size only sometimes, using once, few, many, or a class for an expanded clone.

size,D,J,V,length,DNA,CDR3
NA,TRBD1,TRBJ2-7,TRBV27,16,TGTGCCAGCAGTTCGGACAGGGCGTTGACTTACTACGAGCAGTACTTC,CASSSDRALTYYEQYF
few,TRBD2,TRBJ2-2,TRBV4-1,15,TGCGCCAGCAGCCAGGAGGGACTAGCATTCGGGGAGCTGTTTTTT,CASSQEGLAFGELFF
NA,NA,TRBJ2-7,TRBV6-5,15,TGTGCCAGCAGTTATTCGACAAGGCTCTCCTACGAGCAGTACTTC,CASSYSTRLSYEQYF
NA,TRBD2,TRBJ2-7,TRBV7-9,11,TGTGCCAGCAGCTTAGGGGGGGGGCAGTACTTC,CASSLGGGQYF
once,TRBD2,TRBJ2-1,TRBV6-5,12,TGTGCCAGCACCTCGCGGGGGAGAGAGCAGTTCTTC,CASTSRGREQFF
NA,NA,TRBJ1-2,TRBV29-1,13,TGCAGCGTTGAAACGGGTCAGAACTATGGCTACACCTTC,CSVETGQNYGYTF
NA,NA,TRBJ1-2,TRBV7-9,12,TGTGCCAGCAGCTTAGGTCACGAGGGCTACACCTTC,CASSLGHEGYTF
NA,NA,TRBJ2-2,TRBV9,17,TGTGCCAGCAGCGTAGCTACCGGACTGCTCAACACCGGGGAGCTGTTTTTT,CASSVATGLLNTGELFF
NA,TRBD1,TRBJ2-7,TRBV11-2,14,TGTGCCAGCAGCCTACAGGGGGCTTTGAAAAAGCAGTACTTC,CASSLQGALKKQYF
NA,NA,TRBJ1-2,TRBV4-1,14,TGCGCCAGCAGCCAAGTAGGACAGACGTATGGCTACACCTTC,CASSQVGQTYGYTF
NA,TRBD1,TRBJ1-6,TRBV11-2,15,TGTGCCAGCAGCTTAGCGGGACAGGTCAATTCACCCCTCCACTTT,CASSLAGQVNSPLHF
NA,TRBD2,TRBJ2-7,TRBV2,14,TGTGCCAGCAGTGATGAGGGAGGGTCTCAAGAGCAGTACTTC,CASSDEGGSQEQYF
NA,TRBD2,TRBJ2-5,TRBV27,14,TGTGCCAGTCGACAGCGGGGGGGCCATGAGACCCAGTACTTC,CASRQRGGHETQYF
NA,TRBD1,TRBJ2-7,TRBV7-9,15,TGTGCCAGCAGCCACCGGGACAGGGTATTCTACGAGCAGTACTTC,CASSHRDRVFYEQYF
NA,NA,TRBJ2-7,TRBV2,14,TGTGCCAGCAGTCCTACAGGGTACTCCTACGAGCAGTACTTC,CASSPTGYSYEQYF
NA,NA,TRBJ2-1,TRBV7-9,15,TGTGCCAGCAGCTTAGTAGTTAGTGTTGGGCACGAGCAGTTCTTC,CASSLVVSVGHEQFF
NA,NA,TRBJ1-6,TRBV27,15,TGTGCCAGCACCCCTGGGGGCGATTGGGGCTCACCCCTCCACTTT,CASTPGGDWGSPLHF
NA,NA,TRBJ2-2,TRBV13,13,TGTGCCAGCAGCTCCGGGTCCACCGGGGAGCTGTTTTTT,CASSSGSTGELFF
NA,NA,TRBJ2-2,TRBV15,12,TGTGCCACCACGTCGGGCACCGGGGAGCTGTTTTTT,CATTSGTGELFF
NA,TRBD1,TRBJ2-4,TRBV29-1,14,TGCAGCGTTGCCGGGAACAGGGGTCCGGACATTCAGTACTTC,CSVAGNRGPDIQYF
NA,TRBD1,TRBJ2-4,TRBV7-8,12,TGTGCCAGCAGCTTTGACAGGGACATTCAGTACTTC,CASSFDRDIQYF
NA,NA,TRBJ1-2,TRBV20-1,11,TGCAGTGCTAGACCCCAGGCCCCCTACACCTTC,CSARPQAPYTF
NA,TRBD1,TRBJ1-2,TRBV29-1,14,TGCAGCGTAGAAACACAGGGGGCCCAGGGGGGCTACACCTTC,CSVETQGAQGGYTF
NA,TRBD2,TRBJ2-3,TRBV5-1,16,TGCGCCAGCAGCAGGAGCGGGGGGGCCCGCACAGATACGCAGTATTTT,CASSRSGGARTDTQYF
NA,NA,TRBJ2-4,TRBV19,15,TGTGCCAGTAGTATCAACCCAGGGGATCGGAACATTCAGTACTTC,CASSINPGDRNIQYF
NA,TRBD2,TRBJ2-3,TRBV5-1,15,TGCGCCAGCAGCTTAACGGGGGGGCCGGGCGATACGCAGTATTTT,CASSLTGGPGDTQYF
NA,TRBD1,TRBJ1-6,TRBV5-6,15,TGTGCCAGCAGCTCACGGACAGGGGGGGATTCACCCCTCCACTTT,CASSSRTGGDSPLHF
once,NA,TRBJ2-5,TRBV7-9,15,TGTGCCAGCAGCTTAGCGGGGGCGGGTTATAAGACCCAGTACTTC,CASSLAGAGYKTQYF
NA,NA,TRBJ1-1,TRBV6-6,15,TGTGCCAGCAGTTACTCGAAGACAATGAACACTGAAGCTTTCTTT,CASSYSKTMNTEAFF